The clone carrying this T cell receptor (beta chain) was observed at least ten times. TCRdb independently ran MiXCR on the 5' RACE reads; one entry per CDR3 protein. The sample includes 200,000 to 300,000 distinct CDR3 sequences, 6% to 8% of them seen just once. The V gene end was trimmed by 6 bases and the J gene end by 0 bases; junction bases not matched to a gene: 6. The length of the CDR3 is 16 residues. Germline V gene sequence: CDR1 SQVTM, CDR2 ANQGSEA. The record originates from a study of T cells after yellow fever vaccination. The receptor was isolated from a man aged 30-40 years who received the YFV17D yellow fever vaccine. The source was CD4+ T cells sorted from PBMCs, collected on the day of the yellow fever booster vaccination. This chain links TRBV29-1 with TRBJ2-4; 12 bases match TRBD2. The DNA for the CDR3 is TGCAGCGTCGGGACTAGCGGGCTACTAGCCAAAAACATTCAGTACTTC. Translation: CSVGTSGLLAKNIQYF.